This TCR beta chain was obtained from a study of tumor-infiltrating lymphocytes in primary liver carcinoma. From around 20-30 mg of unsorted bulk tissue, DNA and RNA were co-extracted together. Patients showed chronic HBV infection and an absence of prior treatment. The CDR3 totals 15 residues. V lost 4 bases and J 4 bases, leaving 19 bases between the germline ends. Germline V gene data show CDR1 as SQVTM and CDR2 as ANQGSEA. A primer matching the constant region was used to make TCR beta cDNA from approximately 500 ng of total RNA. Libraries covering TCR beta were generated through three nested multiplex PCR rounds (using a slightly modified ARM-PCR). For 10 cycles apiece, the opening two PCR rounds ran with TRBV1-TRBV30 forward primers and a C-beta reverse primer. TCRdb reprocessed the multiplex PCR reads via MiXCR and lists one record per CDR3 protein. The table shows some 190,000 distinct CDR3 sequences, with approximately 86% occurring only once.

This TCR was sampled from a man in his forties or fifties with primary liver carcinoma and hepatitis B virus infection. The chain carries TRBV29-1 and TRBJ2-5; D tentatively fits TRBD1 or TRBD2 (6 bases each). Sequenced material: tumor tissue from primary liver carcinoma. CDR3 protein: CSVVADWGRVETQYF. DNA for the CDR3: TGCAGCGTTGTAGCGGACTGGGGGCGAGTAGAGACCCAGTACTTC.